This T cell receptor beta chain was sequenced during a study of cytomegalovirus exposure and HLA in healthy donors. Study results and caveats: TCR beta sequences reportedly predicted most subjects' HLA-A and HLA-B alleles accurately. The productive fraction for most TCR beta V segments was about 90% or about 30% in an earlier analysis.

Remarks on this clone: Its specificity is unknown.

60 Vbeta and 13 Jbeta primers were used in PCR. Method: immunoSEQ multiplex PCR; TCRdb's copy keeps in-frame clones and lacks some. The sample consists of about 120,000 clones, 55% to 65% of them appearing once. Germline loops: CDR1 SGHVS, CDR2 FQNEAQ. V shed 3 bases and J shed 2 bases, with 17 bases lying between them. CDR3 size: 16 residues. The chain uses TRBV7-8 and TRBJ2-7; no definite D call. Specimen: PBMCs. The TCR was taken from a man in his forties in good health and CMV-seropositive. In DNA, the CDR3 is TGTGCCAGCAGCTTTCCCGCAGGTTATAACACCTACGAGCAGTACTTC. The encoded protein is CASSFPAGYNTYEQYF.